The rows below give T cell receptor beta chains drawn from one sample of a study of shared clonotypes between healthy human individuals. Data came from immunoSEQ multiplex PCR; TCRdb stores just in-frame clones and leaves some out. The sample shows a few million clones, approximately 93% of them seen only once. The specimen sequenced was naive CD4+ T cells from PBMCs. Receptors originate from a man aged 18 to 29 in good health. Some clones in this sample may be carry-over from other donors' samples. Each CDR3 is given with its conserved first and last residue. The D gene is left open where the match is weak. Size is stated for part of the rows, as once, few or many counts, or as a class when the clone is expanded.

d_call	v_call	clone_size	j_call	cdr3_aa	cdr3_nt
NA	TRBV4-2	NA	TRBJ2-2	CASSPSQPLGSTGELFF	TGTGCCAGCAGCCCCTCTCAACCCCTCGGAAGCACCGGGGAGCTGTTTTTT
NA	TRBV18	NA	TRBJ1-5	CASSQQTVRNQPQHF	TGTGCCAGCTCTCAACAGACTGTACGCAATCAGCCCCAGCATTTT
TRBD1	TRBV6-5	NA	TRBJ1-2	CASRKRDSANYGYTF	TGTGCCAGCAGGAAGCGGGACAGCGCTAACTATGGCTACACCTTC
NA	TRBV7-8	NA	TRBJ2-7	CASSPPSVYEQYF	TGTGCCAGCAGCCCCCCTAGCGTCTACGAGCAGTACTTC
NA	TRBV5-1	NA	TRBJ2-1	CASSSGQSNEQFF	TGCGCCAGCAGCTCTGGACAGTCCAATGAGCAGTTCTTC
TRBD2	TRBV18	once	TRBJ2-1	CASSTTRGGAGAYNEQFF	TGTGCCAGCTCGACGACTAGAGGGGGAGCGGGAGCCTACAATGAGCAGTTCTTC
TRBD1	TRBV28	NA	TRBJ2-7	CASSPSGQGFSYEQYF	TGTGCCAGCAGTCCCTCCGGACAGGGTTTTTCCTACGAGCAGTACTTC
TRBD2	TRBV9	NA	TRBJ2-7	CASSVRTSGSIYEQYF	TGTGCCAGCAGCGTGCGGACTAGCGGGAGTATATACGAGCAGTACTTC
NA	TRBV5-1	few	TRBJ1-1	CASSAWTSENTEAFF	TGCGCCAGCAGCGCCTGGACTTCAGAGAACACTGAAGCTTTCTTT
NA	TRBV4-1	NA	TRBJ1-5	CASSLPFAQVGRGQPQHF	TGCGCCAGCAGCCTCCCCTTTGCCCAAGTGGGCCGCGGTCAGCCCCAGCATTTT
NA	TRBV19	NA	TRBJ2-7	CASSMLVGGSSSYEQYF	TGTGCCAGTAGTATGTTAGTCGGAGGCAGTAGCTCCTACGAGCAGTACTTC
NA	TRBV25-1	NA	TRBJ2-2	CASSDTYTGELFF	TGTGCCAGCAGTGACACCTACACCGGGGAGCTGTTTTTT
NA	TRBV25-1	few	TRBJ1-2	CASSDRGTHGYTF	TGTGCCAGCAGTGACAGGGGAACCCATGGCTACACCTTC
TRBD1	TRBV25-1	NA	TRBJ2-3	CASTGQGAEDTQYF	TGTGCCAGCACCGGACAGGGGGCGGAAGATACGCAGTATTTT
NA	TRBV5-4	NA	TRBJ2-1	CASSLDAIGANEQFF	TGTGCCAGCAGCTTGGACGCAATCGGGGCGAATGAGCAGTTCTTC
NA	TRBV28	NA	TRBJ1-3	CASSSGGPGNTIYF	TGTGCCAGCAGTTCTGGGGGGCCTGGAAACACCATATATTTT
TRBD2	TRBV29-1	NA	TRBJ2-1	CSVTGLAGGSSYNEQFF	TGCAGCGTTACGGGACTAGCGGGAGGGAGCTCCTACAATGAGCAGTTCTTC